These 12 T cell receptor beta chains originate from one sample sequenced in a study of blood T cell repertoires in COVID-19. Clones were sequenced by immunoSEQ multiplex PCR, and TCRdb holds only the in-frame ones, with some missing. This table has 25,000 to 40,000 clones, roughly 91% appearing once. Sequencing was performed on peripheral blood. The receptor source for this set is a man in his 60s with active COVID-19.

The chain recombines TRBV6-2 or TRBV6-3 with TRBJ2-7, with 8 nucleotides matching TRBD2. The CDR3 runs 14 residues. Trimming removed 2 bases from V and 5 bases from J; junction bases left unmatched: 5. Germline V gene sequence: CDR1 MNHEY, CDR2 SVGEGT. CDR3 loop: CASSYDGGVHEQYF. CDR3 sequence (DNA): TGTGCCAGCAGTTACGACGGGGGGGTCCACGAGCAGTACTTC.

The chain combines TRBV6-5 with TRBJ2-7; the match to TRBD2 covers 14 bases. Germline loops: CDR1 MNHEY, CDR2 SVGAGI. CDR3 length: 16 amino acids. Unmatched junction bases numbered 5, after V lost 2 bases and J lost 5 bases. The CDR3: CASSYLRTSGRNEQYF. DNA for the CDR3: TGTGCCAGCAGTTACCTTAGGACTAGCGGGAGGAACGAGCAGTACTTC.

The CDR3 sequence is CASSGLAGGGEQFF. The CDR3 DNA reads TGTGCCAGCAGCGGACTAGCGGGGGGAGGCGAGCAGTTCTTC. The V call is TRBV2, the J call TRBJ2-1, with 14 positions matching TRBD2. Germline V CDR1 and CDR2: SNHLY, FYNNEI. The V segment lost 6 bases and the J segment 10 bases; nucleotides outside the gene matches: 5. This CDR3 region has 14 residues.

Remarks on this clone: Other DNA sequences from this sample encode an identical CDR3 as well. CDR3 DNA: TGTGCCAGCAGTTACTCCCACGGGAGGGTAAACTATGAGCAGTACTTC. As protein: CASSYSHGRVNYEQYF. The V and J genes are TRBV6-5 and TRBJ2-7; 8 bases agree with TRBD2. With 0 bases clipped from V and 7 bases from J, the junction kept 11 bases outside the gene matches. Per the germline V gene, CDR1 is MNHEY and CDR2 is SVGAGI. CDR3 length equals 16 residues.

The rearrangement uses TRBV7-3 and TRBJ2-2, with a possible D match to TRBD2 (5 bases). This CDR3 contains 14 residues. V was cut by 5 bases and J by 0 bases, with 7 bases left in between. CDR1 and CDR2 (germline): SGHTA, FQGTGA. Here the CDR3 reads CASSGAANTGELFF. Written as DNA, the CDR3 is TGTGCCAGCAGCGGAGCGGCGAACACCGGGGAGCTGTTTTTT.

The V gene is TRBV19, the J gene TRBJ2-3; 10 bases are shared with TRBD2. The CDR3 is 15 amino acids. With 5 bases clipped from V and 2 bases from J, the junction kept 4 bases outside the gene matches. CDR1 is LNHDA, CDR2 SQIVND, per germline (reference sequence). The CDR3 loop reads CASSRSGRYTDTQYF. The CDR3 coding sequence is TGTGCCAGTAGTCGTAGCGGGAGGTACACAGATACGCAGTATTTT.

CDR3 loop: CASSQSSGSFFEQYF. The DNA of the CDR3 is TGTGCCAGTAGCCAATCTAGCGGGAGTTTTTTCGAGCAGTACTTC. The chain recombines TRBV19 with TRBJ2-7; 10 bases line up with TRBD2. This CDR3 is 15 amino acids long. Per the germline V gene, CDR1 is LNHDA and CDR2 is SQIVND (reference sequence). The J segment lost 6 bases and the V segment lost 6 bases, leaving 11 bases of the junction unmatched.

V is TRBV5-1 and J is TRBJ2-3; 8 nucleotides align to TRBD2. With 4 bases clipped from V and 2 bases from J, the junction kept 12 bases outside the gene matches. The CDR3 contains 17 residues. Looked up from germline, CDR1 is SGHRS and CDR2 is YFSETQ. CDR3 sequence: CASSPPRVAGPTDTQYF. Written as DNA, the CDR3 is TGCGCCAGCAGCCCCCCGAGGGTAGCGGGGCCCACAGATACGCAGTATTTT.

The CDR3: CASSQGQGINEQFF. The CDR3 coding sequence is TGTGCCAGCAGCCAGGGACAGGGGATCAATGAGCAGTTCTTC. The chain uses TRBV6-5 and TRBJ2-1; 10 nucleotides match TRBD1. The CDR3 consists of 14 residues. V shed 6 bases, J shed 6 bases, and the junction held 5 bases outside the gene matches. The germline V gene encodes CDR1 MNHEY and CDR2 SVGAGI.

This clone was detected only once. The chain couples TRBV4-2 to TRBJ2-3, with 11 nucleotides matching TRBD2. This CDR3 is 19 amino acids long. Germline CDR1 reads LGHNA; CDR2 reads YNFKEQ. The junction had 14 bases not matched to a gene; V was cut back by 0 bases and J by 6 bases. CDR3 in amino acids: CASSQDLTGLAGGPDTQYF. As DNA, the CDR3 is TGTGCCAGCAGCCAAGATCTAACGGGGCTAGCGGGGGGCCCGGATACGCAGTATTTT.

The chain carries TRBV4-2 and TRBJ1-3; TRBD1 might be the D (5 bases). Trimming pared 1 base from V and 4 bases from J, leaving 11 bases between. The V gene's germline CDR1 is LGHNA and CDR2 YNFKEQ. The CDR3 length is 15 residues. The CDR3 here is CASSQAEGAGNTIYF. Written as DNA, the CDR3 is TGTGCCAGCAGCCAAGCCGAAGGGGCAGGAAACACCATATATTTT.

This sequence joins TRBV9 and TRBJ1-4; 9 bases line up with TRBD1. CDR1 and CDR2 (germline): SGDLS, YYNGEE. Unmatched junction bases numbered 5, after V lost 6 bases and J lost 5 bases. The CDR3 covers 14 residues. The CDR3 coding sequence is TGTGCCAGCACCAGGACAGGGGAAAATGAAAAACTGTTTTTT. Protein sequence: CASTRTGENEKLFF.